This TCR beta chain was obtained from a study of cytomegalovirus exposure and HLA in healthy donors. J was trimmed by 4 bases and V by 4 bases; bases with no gene match: 11. This CDR3 contains 16 residues. Germline V CDR1 and CDR2: SGHRS, YFSETQ. Points from the study as a whole: The HLA-A and HLA-B alleles of most subjects were reportedly predicted accurately from TCR beta sequences.

Healthy people donating bone marrow made up the donors. Use of 60 Vbeta and 13 Jbeta primers characterized the PCR. This table comes from immunoSEQ multiplex PCR, and its TCRdb copy is limited to in-frame clones, with some not included. The sample has approximately 110,000 clones, roughly three quarters seen once. The sample holds one count of this clone. Its antigen remains unknown. The receptor was derived from a woman in her 50s in good health and CMV-seropositive. The specimen sequenced was PBMCs. J is TRBJ2-5 and V is TRBV5-1; 9 bases fit TRBD2. The CDR3 sequence: CASSGRGGLSGETQYF. DNA for the CDR3: TGCGCCAGCAGCGGGCGGGGGGGCCTGAGCGGAGAGACCCAGTACTTC.